The clone carrying this T cell receptor (beta chain) appeared a single time. What it binds is unknown. This specimen comes from a study of cytomegalovirus exposure and HLA in healthy donors. Broader study findings: According to a subsequent analysis, TCR clusters identified in the first cohort showed a tendency to co-occur across the approximately 130 validation repertoires. According to the study, 150 to 200 TCR beta chains were cytomegalovirus-associated.

The repertoire was sequenced with immunoSEQ multiplex PCR; TCRdb's copy has only in-frame clones and lacks some. The table has some 110,000 clones, approximately 90% seen once. Germline assignment: CDR1 SGHKS and CDR2 YYEKEE (reference sequence). The CDR3 has 17 residues. V gave up 5 bases and J gave up 1 base; unmatched junction bases: 12. V gene TRBV5-5 combines with J gene TRBJ1-1; 9 bases align to TRBD1. Sequenced sample: PBMCs. The clonotype was recovered from a woman aged 18-29 years in good health and CMV-seropositive. The CDR3 sequence: CASRQTGGPTQNTEAFF. The DNA for the CDR3 is TGTGCCAGCAGACAAACAGGGGGCCCCACCCAGAACACTGAAGCTTTCTTT.